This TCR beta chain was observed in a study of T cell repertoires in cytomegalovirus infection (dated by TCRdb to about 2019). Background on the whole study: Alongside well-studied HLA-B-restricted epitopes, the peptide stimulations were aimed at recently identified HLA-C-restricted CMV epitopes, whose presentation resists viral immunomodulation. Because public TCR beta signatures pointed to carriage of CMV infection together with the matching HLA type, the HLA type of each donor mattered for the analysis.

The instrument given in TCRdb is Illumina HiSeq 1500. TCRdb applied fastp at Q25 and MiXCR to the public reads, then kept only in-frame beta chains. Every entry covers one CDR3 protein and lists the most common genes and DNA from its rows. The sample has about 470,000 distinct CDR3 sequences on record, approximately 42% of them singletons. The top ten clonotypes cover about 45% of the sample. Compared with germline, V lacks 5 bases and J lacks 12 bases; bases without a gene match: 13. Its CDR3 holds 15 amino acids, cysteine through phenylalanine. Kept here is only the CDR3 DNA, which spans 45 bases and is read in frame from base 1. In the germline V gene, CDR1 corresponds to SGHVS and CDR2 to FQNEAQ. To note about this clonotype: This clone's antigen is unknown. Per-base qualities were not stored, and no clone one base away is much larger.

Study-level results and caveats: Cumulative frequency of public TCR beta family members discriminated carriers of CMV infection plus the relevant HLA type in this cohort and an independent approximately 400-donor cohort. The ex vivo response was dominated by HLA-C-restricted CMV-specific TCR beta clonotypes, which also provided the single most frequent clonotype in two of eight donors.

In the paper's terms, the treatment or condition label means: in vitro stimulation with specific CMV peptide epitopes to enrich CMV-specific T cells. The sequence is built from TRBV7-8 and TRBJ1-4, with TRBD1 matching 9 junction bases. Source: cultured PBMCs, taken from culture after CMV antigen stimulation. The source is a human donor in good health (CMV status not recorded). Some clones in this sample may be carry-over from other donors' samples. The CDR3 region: CASSRTGGAEVELFF. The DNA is TGTGCCAGCAGCCGTACAGGGGGCGCGGAGGTAGAACTGTTTTTT. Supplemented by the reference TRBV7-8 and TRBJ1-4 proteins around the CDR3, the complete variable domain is GAGVSQSPRYKVAKRGQDVALRCDPISGHVSLFWYQQALGQGPEFLTYFQNEAQLDKSGLPSDRFFAERPEGSVSTLKIQRTQQEDSAVYLCASSRTGGAEVELFFGSGTQLSVL.